Detailed here is one T cell receptor (beta chain). This record belongs to a study of blood T cell repertoires in COVID-19. For the study at large: Samples of COVID-19 (acute and convalescent) were obtained from the United States, Italy and Spain.

Here immunoSEQ multiplex PCR was the method, and the copy in TCRdb shows in-frame clones only, minus some. The table shows approximately 96,000 clones, with approximately 90% occurring only once. Germline V gives CDR1 SGHRS, CDR2 YFSETQ. This CDR3 comprises 13 residues. V was shortened by 4 bases and J by 6 bases, with 13 bases between the two germline ends. The sample taken for sequencing was peripheral blood. This receptor was obtained from a human donor with COVID-19, enrolled during active disease. The donor label of this sample is uncertain. This rearrangement joins TRBV5-1 to TRBJ1-1, with a possible D match to TRBD1 (6 bases). CDR3 region: CASSLGGRAEAFF. CDR3 in DNA: TGCGCCAGCAGCCTGGGGGGCAGGGCTGAAGCTTTCTTT.